This TCR beta chain was profiled in a study of blood T cell repertoires in COVID-19. As for the study in general: The United States, Italy and Spain provided the acute and convalescent COVID-19 samples. Nucleic acid was either cDNA or gDNA, and it came from T cells, B-cell-depleted T cells, or PBMCs.

Germline V gene sequence: CDR1 SSHAT, CDR2 FNYEAQ (reference sequence). This CDR3 has 14 residues. Trimming took 0 bases from V and 5 from J, leaving 10 bases between them. Authors' analysis steps: Nucleated cell counts were estimated from reference gene primer amplification. Clones were sequenced by immunoSEQ multiplex PCR, and TCRdb holds only the in-frame ones, with some missing. That table supplies the V and J calls and clone size; D and trimming were determined from the DNA. The table shows approximately 190,000 clones, with 80% to 90% occurring only once. The rearrangement uses TRBV7-7 and TRBJ2-5; maybe TRBD2 (5 bases). Sequences were obtained from peripheral blood. This receptor was obtained from a woman in her 70s with active or convalescent COVID-19. Here the CDR3 DNA reads TGTGCCAGCAGCTTAGCGGGAGTCGACGAGACCCAGTACTTC. Its translation: CASSLAGVDETQYF.